This TCR beta chain was recovered during a study of blood T cell repertoires in COVID-19. TCRdb keeps only in-frame clones here, not all; method: immunoSEQ multiplex PCR. The data hold hundreds of thousands of clones, with roughly 84% observed a single time. The V end lost 5 bases, the J end lost 5 bases, and 10 bases lay between the germline ends. The CDR3 is made up of 13 amino acids. Germline V CDR1 and CDR2: GTSNPN, SVGIG (reference sequence). The V and J genes are TRBV30 and TRBJ1-6, with D maybe TRBD1 (6 bases). The source of this sequence is a woman aged 40 to 55 who had recovered from COVID-19. Material: PBMCs or T cells enriched from blood (not recorded which). The CDR3 sequence is CAWGYRDNSPLHF. The CDR3 nucleotides read TGTGCCTGGGGGTACAGGGATAATTCACCCCTCCACTTT.